Listed here is a single T cell receptor beta chain. Its target is not known. The sample belongs to a study of shared clonotypes between healthy human individuals. General study results and limits: In this cohort, only blood was sampled, and tissue repertoires likely differ. Naive subsets generally exceeded memory subsets in estimated richness.

Repertoires were generated with immunoSEQ multiplex PCR, while TCRdb's copy carries only in-frame clones and drops some. The table shows roughly 2,000,000 clones, with about 95% occurring only once. The CDR3 has 12 residues. After removal of 8 bases from V and 6 bases from J, the junction contained 6 bases not matched to a gene. Per germline, CDR1 GTSNPN and CDR2 SVGIG (reference sequence). Naive CD8 cells lacked CD45RO, underwent positive selection for CCR7 and left out terminally differentiated effector memory CD45RA+ cells. Nashville, Tennessee was home to all donors, each a Caucasian adult. The specimen was naive CD8+ T cells sorted from blood. This clonotype was obtained from a man aged 18 to 30 in good health. The chain carries TRBV30 and TRBJ1-4; 7 nucleotides agree with TRBD1. The CDR3 loop reads CAGGTGDEKLFF. In DNA, the CDR3 is TGTGCCGGCGGAACAGGGGATGAAAAACTGTTTTTT.